This T cell receptor (beta chain) is drawn from a study of T cells in localized non-small cell lung cancer. Broader study findings: Uninvolved adjacent lung showed peak T cell clonality, exceeding tumor. The appearance of a median approximately 55 of the top 100 tumor clones was seen in adjacent lung. Elevated circulating T cell density in blood was associated with longer overall survival.

Concerning this clone: Its antigen is undetermined.

The CDR3 covers 17 residues. The V segment lost 3 bases and the J segment 0 bases; nucleotides outside the gene matches: 10. Germline CDR1 reads SGHTA; CDR2 reads FQGNSA. This table comes from immunoSEQ multiplex PCR, and its TCRdb copy is limited to in-frame clones, with some not included. Among 30,000 to 35,000 clones listed, 93% were seen once. The specimen comprised peripheral blood, sampled before any cancer treatment. The TCR sequence derives from a female donor of 60 years or more with stage I lung adenocarcinoma. The chain combines TRBV7-2 with TRBJ2-7, with TRBD1 matching 8 bases. CDR3 nucleotide sequence: TGTGCCAGCAGCTTCCGTTCGGCAGGGGGCTTCTCCTACGAGCAGTACTTC. It codes for CASSFRSAGGFSYEQYF.